One T cell receptor (beta chain) is described in this entry. Its antigen remains unknown. This entry comes from a study of T cells in Graves' hyperthyroidism and ophthalmopathy. Absence of ophthalmopathy progression within 18 months defined stable Graves' hyperthyroidism. Uncontrolled infection, other autoimmune disease, pregnancy and lactation each barred patients from inclusion. Based on clinical symptoms, serum thyroxine and TRAb, thyroid ultrasound and orbital computed tomography, diagnoses were reached. The investigators amplified TCR beta CDR3 regions from RNA transcripts. Carried out on the TCR CDR3, a first-round RT-PCR used the HTBI primer set. From the multiplex PCR reads, TCRdb called clonotypes with MiXCR, one entry per CDR3 protein. The sample includes some 510,000 distinct CDR3 sequences, around 42% seen only once; the top ten take approximately 8.2%. Regarding the study as a whole: Among clonotypes expanded in thyroid above 0.001, most were also found in blood.

This CDR3 spans 14 amino acids. V lost 6 bases and J lost 0, with 12 bases in between. Germline CDR1 and CDR2: MGHDK and SYGVNS. The receptor was derived from a woman aged 18-29 years with Graves' hyperthyroidism. The sequencing input was peripheral blood or thyroid tissue (not recorded which). This sequence joins TRBV25-1 and TRBJ2-7; D is unclear. CDR3 sequence: CASRSTAVSYEQYF. Here the CDR3 DNA reads TGTGCCAGCAGGTCGACGGCGGTCTCCTACGAGCAGTACTTC.